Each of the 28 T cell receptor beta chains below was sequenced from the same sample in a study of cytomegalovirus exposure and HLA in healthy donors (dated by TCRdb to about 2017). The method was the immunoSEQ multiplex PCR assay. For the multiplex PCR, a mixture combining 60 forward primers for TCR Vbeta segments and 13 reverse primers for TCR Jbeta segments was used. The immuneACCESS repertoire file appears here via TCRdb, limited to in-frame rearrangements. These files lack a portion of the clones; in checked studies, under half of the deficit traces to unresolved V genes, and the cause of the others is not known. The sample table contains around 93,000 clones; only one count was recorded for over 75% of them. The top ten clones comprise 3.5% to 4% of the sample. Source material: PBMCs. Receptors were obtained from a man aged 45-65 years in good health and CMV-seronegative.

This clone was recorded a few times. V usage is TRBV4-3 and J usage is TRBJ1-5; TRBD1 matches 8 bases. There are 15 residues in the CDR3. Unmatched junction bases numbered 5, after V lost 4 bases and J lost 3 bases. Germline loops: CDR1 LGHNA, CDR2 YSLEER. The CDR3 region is CASSPTGETNQPQHF. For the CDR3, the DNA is TGCGCCAGCAGCCCGACAGGGGAAACCAATCAGCCCCAGCATTTT.

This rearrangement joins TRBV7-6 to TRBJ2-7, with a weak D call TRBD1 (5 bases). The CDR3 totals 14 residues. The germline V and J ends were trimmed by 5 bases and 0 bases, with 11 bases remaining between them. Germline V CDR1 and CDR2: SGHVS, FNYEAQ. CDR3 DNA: TGTGCCAGCAGCCACGTCGACAGCTCCTACGAGCAGTACTTC. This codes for CASSHVDSSYEQYF.

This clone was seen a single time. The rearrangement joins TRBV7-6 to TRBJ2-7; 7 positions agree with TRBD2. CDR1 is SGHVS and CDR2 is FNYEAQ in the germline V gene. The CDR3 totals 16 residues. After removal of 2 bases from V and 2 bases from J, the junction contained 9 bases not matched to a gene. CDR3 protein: CASSLTSGNPAYEQYF. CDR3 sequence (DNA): TGTGCCAGCAGCTTAACAAGCGGGAACCCCGCCTACGAGCAGTACTTC.

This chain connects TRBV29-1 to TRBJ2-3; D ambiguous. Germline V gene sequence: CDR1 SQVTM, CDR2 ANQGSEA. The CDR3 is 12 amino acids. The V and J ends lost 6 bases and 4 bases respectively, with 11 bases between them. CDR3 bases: TGCAGCGTCCCCGAGACATCAGATACGCAGTATTTT. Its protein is CSVPETSDTQYF.

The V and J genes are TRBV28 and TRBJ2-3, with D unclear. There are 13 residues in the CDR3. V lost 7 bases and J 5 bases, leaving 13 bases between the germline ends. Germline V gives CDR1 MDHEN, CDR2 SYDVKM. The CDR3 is CASTRQLGDTQYF. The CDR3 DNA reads TGTGCCAGCACCCGGCAGCTAGGAGATACGCAGTATTTT.

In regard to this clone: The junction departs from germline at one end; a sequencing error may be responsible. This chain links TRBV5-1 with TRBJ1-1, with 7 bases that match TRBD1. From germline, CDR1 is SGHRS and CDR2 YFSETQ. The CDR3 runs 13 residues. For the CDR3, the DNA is TGCGCCAGCAGCGGCACAGGGGATTCTGATGCTTTCTTT. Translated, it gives CASSGTGDSDAFF.

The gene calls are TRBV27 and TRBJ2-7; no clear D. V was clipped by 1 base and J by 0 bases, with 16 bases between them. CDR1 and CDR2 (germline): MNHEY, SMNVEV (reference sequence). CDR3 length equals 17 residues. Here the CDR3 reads CASSLFFAAADSYEQYF. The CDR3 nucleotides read TGTGCCAGCAGTTTATTCTTCGCGGCGGCAGACTCCTACGAGCAGTACTTC.

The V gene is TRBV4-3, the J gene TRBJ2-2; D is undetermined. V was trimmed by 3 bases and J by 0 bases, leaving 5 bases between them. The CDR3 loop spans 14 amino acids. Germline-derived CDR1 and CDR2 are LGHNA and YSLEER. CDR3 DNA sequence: TGCGCCAGCAGCCATTCCGCGAACACCGGGGAGCTGTTTTTT. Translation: CASSHSANTGELFF.

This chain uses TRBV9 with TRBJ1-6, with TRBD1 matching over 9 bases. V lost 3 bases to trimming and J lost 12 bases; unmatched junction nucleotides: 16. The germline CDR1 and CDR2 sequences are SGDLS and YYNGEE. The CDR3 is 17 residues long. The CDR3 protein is CASSAGQGRSYGEPLHF. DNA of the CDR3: TGTGCCAGCAGCGCTGGACAGGGGCGCTCATATGGAGAACCCCTCCACTTT.

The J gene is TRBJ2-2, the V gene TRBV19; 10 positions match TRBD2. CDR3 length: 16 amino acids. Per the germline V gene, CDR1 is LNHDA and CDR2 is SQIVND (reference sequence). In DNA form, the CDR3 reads TGTGCGACCTATAGCGGGAGGCCGACGAACACCGGGGAGCTGTTTTTT. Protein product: CATYSGRPTNTGELFF.

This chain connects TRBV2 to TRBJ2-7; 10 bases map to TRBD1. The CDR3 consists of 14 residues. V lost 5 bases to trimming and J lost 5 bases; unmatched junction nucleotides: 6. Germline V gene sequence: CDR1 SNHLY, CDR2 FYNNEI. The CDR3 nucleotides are TGTGCCAGCAGTCGGGACAGGGGCGGGCACGAGCAGTACTTC. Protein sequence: CASSRDRGGHEQYF.

The CDR3 DNA reads as TGTGCCAGCAGTTTATGGGGGACAGAGGAAAATGAAAAACTGTTTTTT. Translated: CASSLWGTEENEKLFF. The chain carries TRBV28 and TRBJ1-4, with 7 bases identical to TRBD1. This CDR3 spans 16 amino acids. The J segment lost 5 bases and the V segment lost 0 bases, leaving 6 bases of the junction unmatched. The V gene's germline CDR1 is MDHEN and CDR2 SYDVKM.

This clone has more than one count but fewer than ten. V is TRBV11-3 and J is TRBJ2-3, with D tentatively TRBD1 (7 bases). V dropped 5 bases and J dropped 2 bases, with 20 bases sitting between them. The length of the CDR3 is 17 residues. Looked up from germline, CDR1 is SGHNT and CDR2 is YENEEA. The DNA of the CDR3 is TGTGCCAGCAGCCCCTGGCCGCGGGACAGTCTCACAGATACGCAGTATTTT. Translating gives CASSPWPRDSLTDTQYF.

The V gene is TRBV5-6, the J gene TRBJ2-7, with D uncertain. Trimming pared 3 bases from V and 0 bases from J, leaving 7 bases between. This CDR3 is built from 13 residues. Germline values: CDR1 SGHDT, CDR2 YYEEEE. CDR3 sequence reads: CASSSVDSYEQYF. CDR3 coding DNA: TGTGCCAGCAGCTCGGTTGACTCCTACGAGCAGTACTTC.

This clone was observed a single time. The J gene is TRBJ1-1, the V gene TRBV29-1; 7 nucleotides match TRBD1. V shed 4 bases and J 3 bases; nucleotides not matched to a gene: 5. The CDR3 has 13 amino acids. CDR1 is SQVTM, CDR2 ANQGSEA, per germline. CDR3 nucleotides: TGCAGCGTTGTGAGGGGGCTGGACACTGAAGCTTTCTTT. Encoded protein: CSVVRGLDTEAFF.

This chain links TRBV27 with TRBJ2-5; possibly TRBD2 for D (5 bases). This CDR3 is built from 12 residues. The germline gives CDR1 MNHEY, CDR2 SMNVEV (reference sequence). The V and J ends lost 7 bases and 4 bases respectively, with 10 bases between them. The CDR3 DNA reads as TGTGCCAGCAAGGGAGTATCAGAGACCCAGTACTTC. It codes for CASKGVSETQYF.

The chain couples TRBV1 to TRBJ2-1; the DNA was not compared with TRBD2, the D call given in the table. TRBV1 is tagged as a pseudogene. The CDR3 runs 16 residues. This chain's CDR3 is CTSSQDSGKGYNEQFF. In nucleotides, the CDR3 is TGCACCAGCAGCCAAGATAGCGGGAAAGGATACAATGAGCAGTTCTTC.

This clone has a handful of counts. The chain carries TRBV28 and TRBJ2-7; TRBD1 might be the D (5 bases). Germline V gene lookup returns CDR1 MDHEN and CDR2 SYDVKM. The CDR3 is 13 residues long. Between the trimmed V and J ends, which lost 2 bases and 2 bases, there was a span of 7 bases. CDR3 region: CASSLQGTYEQYF. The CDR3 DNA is TGTGCCAGCAGTTTACAGGGAACCTACGAGCAGTACTTC.

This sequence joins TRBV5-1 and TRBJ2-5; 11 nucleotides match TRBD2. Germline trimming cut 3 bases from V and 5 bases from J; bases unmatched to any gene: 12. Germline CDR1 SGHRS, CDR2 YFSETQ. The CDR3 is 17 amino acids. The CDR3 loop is CASSSMISGRGMETQYF. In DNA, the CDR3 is TGCGCCAGCAGCTCGATGATTAGCGGGAGGGGTATGGAGACCCAGTACTTC.

This CDR3 is CASRGTSRTYEQYF. Written as DNA, the CDR3 is TGTGCCAGCAGGGGGACTAGCAGGACCTACGAGCAGTACTTC. The chain couples TRBV28 to TRBJ2-7; 9 bases fit TRBD2. This CDR3 region has 14 residues. Germline trimming cut 6 bases from V and 2 bases from J; bases unmatched to any gene: 5. Germline CDR1 is MDHEN and CDR2 is SYDVKM.

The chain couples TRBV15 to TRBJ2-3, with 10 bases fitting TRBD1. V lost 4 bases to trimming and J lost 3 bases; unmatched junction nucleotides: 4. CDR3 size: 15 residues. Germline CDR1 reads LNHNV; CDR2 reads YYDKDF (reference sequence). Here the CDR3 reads CATSTRTGGTDTQYF. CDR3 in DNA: TGTGCCACCAGCACCCGGACAGGGGGAACAGATACGCAGTATTTT.

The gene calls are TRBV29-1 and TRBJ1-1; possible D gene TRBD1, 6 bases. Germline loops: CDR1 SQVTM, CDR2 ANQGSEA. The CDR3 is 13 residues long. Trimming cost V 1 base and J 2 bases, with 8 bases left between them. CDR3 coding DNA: TGCAGCGTTGAAGGAGGGGGAAACACTGAAGCTTTCTTT. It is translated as CSVEGGGNTEAFF.

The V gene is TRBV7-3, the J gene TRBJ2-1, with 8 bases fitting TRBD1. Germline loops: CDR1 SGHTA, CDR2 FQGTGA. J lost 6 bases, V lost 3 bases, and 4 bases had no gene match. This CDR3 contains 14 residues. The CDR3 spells CASSFDRGPNEQFF. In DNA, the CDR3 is TGTGCCAGCAGCTTCGACAGGGGTCCCAATGAGCAGTTCTTC.

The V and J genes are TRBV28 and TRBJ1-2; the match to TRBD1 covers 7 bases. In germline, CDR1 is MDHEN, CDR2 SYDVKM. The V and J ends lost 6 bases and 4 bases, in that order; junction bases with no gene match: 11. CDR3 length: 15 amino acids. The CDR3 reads CASSPQVGGLYGYTF. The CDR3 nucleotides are TGTGCCAGCAGCCCCCAGGTAGGGGGCCTCTATGGCTACACCTTC.

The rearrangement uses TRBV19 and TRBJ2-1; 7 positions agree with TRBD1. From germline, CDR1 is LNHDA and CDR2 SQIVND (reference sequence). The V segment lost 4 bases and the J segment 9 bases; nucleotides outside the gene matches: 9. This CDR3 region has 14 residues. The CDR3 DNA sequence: TGTGCCAGTAGTAGAGGAACCGGGACAGTTGAGCAGTTCTTC. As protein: CASSRGTGTVEQFF.

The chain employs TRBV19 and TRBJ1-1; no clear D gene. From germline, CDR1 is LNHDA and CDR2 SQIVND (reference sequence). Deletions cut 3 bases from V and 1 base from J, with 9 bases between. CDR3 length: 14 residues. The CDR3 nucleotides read TGTGCCAGTAGTATCGGGGTACGGAACACTGAAGCTTTCTTT. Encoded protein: CASSIGVRNTEAFF. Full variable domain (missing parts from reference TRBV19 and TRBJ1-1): DGGITQSPKYLFRKEGQNVTLSCEQNLNHDAMYWYRQDPGQGLRLIYYSQIVNDFQKGDIAEGYSVSREKKESFPLTVTSAQKNPTAFYLCASSIGVRNTEAFFGQGTRLTVV.

The CDR3 bases are TGCGCCAGCAGCCCGGGACAGGGTCATCGGACCCAGTACTTC. Its translation: CASSPGQGHRTQYF. The chain carries TRBV10-2 and TRBJ2-5; TRBD1 matches 9 bases. The CDR3 has 14 residues. Germline V gene data show CDR1 as WSHSY and CDR2 as SAAADI. The V and J ends lost 6 bases and 7 bases, in that order; junction bases with no gene match: 9.

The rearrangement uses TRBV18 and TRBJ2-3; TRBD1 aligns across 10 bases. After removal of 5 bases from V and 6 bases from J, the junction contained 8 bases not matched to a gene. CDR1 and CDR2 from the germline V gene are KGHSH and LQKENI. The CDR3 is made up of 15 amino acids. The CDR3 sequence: CASSSRQGATDTQYF. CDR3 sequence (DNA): TGTGCCAGCTCATCAAGACAGGGGGCTACCGATACGCAGTATTTT.